Each of the 21 T cell receptor beta chains below was sequenced from the same sample in a study of cytomegalovirus exposure and HLA in healthy donors. Amplification used 60 Vbeta primers and 13 Jbeta primers. Profiling relied on immunoSEQ multiplex PCR, and the TCRdb table lists in-frame clones only, not all of them. This sample has about 120,000 clones, with more than 75% found just once. The sample consisted of PBMCs. These receptors were collected from a woman in her thirties or forties in good health and CMV-seropositive.

This clone occurred a few times. The chain employs TRBV19 and TRBJ1-1, with a weak D call TRBD1 (6 bases). Germline CDR1 reads LNHDA; CDR2 reads SQIVND (reference sequence). The germline V and J ends were trimmed by 6 bases and 5 bases, with 13 bases remaining between them. The CDR3 sequence is 13 residues long. CDR3 DNA sequence: TGTGCCAGTAGGCAACAGGGTTTAACTGAAGCTTTCTTT. It is translated as CASRQQGLTEAFF.

The rearrangement joins TRBV19 to TRBJ1-1; 8 bases align to TRBD1. V trimming: 5 bases; J trimming: 4 bases; junction bases outside the gene matches: 6. The CDR3 consists of 14 residues. Germline CDR1 and CDR2: LNHDA and SQIVND (reference sequence). The CDR3 sequence: CASSGQGIFTEAFF. CDR3 bases: TGTGCCAGTAGTGGACAGGGCATATTCACTGAAGCTTTCTTT. Complete variable domain (other parts from reference TRBV19 and TRBJ1-1): DGGITQSPKYLFRKEGQNVTLSCEQNLNHDAMYWYRQDPGQGLRLIYYSQIVNDFQKGDIAEGYSVSREKKESFPLTVTSAQKNPTAFYLCASSGQGIFTEAFFGQGTRLTVV.

This chain joins TRBV5-1 and TRBJ2-7; D perhaps matches TRBD1 (6 bases). CDR3 length: 15 residues. The germline V gene has CDR1 SGHRS and CDR2 YFSETQ. Trimming shortened V by 0 bases and J by 0 bases, and 10 bases separated the two germline ends. For the CDR3, the DNA is TGCGCCAGCAGCTTGGTCAGGGGAAGCTCCTACGAGCAGTACTTC. Its protein product is CASSLVRGSSYEQYF.

The rearrangement links TRBV6-1 to TRBJ2-5, with a weak D call TRBD1 (6 bases). The germline V and J ends were trimmed by 4 bases and 10 bases, with 16 bases remaining between them. Germline loops: CDR1 MNHNS, CDR2 SASEGT. The CDR3 runs to 13 residues. The CDR3 is CASSGTDLDIQYF. The DNA for the CDR3 is TGTGCCAGCAGTGGGACAGATTTAGATATCCAGTACTTC.

The gene calls are TRBV4-1 and TRBJ2-7, with D perhaps matching TRBD1 (6 bases). V was cut by 6 bases and J by 4 bases, with 13 bases left in between. This CDR3 has 13 amino acids. Germline-derived CDR1 and CDR2 are MGHRA and YSYEKL. CDR3 sequence reads: CASRPTGAYEQYF. CDR3 coding DNA: TGCGCCAGCAGACCGACAGGAGCTTACGAGCAGTACTTC.

This chain connects TRBV9 to TRBJ1-2; no firm D call. This CDR3 has 15 amino acids. Trimming removed 3 bases at V and 2 bases at J, with 14 bases between. Germline loops: CDR1 SGDLS, CDR2 YYNGEE. The chain's CDR3 is CASSDSVWSNYGYTF. Written as DNA, the CDR3 is TGTGCCAGCAGCGATAGCGTCTGGTCCAACTATGGCTACACCTTC.

The rearrangement uses TRBV27 and TRBJ1-1, with a possible D match to TRBD1 (6 bases). Per germline, CDR1 MNHEY and CDR2 SMNVEV (reference sequence). Trimming stripped 3 bases from V and 2 bases from J, with 10 bases between. The CDR3 has 14 residues. CDR3 protein: CASSFRGGNTEAFF. The DNA of the CDR3 is TGTGCCAGCAGTTTTAGGGGGGGCAACACTGAAGCTTTCTTT.

This clone was counted a few times. V is TRBV5-4 and J is TRBJ2-3, with 9 nucleotides matching TRBD2. V dropped 4 bases and J dropped 0; count of bases not matched to a gene: 3. Germline V gene data show CDR1 as SGHNT and CDR2 as YYREEE (reference sequence). There are 15 residues in the CDR3. CDR3 bases: TGTGCCAGCAGCCCCGGACTAGCGAGCACAGATACGCAGTATTTT. It translates to CASSPGLASTDTQYF. The full variable domain, completed using reference TRBV5-4 and TRBJ2-3, is ETGVTQSPTHLIKTRGQQVTLRCSSQSGHNTVSWYQQALGQGPQFIFQYYREEENGRGNFPPRFSGLQFPNYSSELNVNALELDDSALYLCASSPGLASTDTQYFGPGTRLTVL.

The V gene is TRBV7-3, the J gene TRBJ1-3, with TRBD1 as a possible D gene (5 bases). V dropped 5 bases and J dropped 2 bases, with 13 bases sitting between them. Germline V gives CDR1 SGHTA, CDR2 FQGTGA. The CDR3 contains 15 residues. The CDR3 loop reads CASSKGQGPGNTIYF. The CDR3 DNA is TGTGCCAGCAGCAAAGGCCAGGGTCCTGGAAACACCATATATTTT.

The CDR3, as DNA: TGTGCCAGCAGGGGGCTTCCCACAGATACGCAGTATTTT. Protein: CASRGLPTDTQYF. The rearrangement joins TRBV2 to TRBJ2-3; D is perhaps TRBD1 (5 bases). CDR1 is SNHLY, CDR2 FYNNEI, per germline. The CDR3 has 13 amino acids. Trimming left V 6 bases short and J 2 bases short, with 9 bases between.

The genes are TRBV5-6 and TRBJ2-1; maybe TRBD1 (7 bases). Germline lookup yields CDR1 SGHDT and CDR2 YYEEEE. The CDR3 is 15 residues long. Trimming stripped 4 bases from V and 5 bases from J, with 16 bases between. The CDR3 loop reads CASSPLGRGDNEQFF. The CDR3 DNA follows: TGTGCCAGCAGCCCTCTCGGCAGGGGGGACAATGAGCAGTTCTTC.

The V call is TRBV5-1, the J call TRBJ2-1; 7 bases are shared with TRBD2. The CDR3 covers 17 residues. CDR1 and CDR2 from the germline V gene are SGHRS and YFSETQ. V trimming: 4 bases; J trimming: 4 bases; junction bases outside the gene matches: 14. CDR3 bases: TGCGCCAGCAGCCCCGGAGGTAGCGGGCCTAGGTACAATGAGCAGTTCTTC. This codes for CASSPGGSGPRYNEQFF.

In its sample, this clone was seen a few times. The chain has TRBV28 and TRBJ2-7; TRBD2 matches 9 bases. CDR1 and CDR2 (germline): MDHEN, SYDVKM. CDR3 length equals 15 residues. Germline trimming cut 6 bases from V and 2 bases from J; bases unmatched to any gene: 8. CDR3 in DNA: TGTGCCAGCAGCGGACTAGCGCCAACCACCTACGAGCAGTACTTC. This encodes CASSGLAPTTYEQYF. Together with reference TRBV28 and TRBJ2-7, the CDR3 gives the full variable domain: DVKVTQSSRYLVKRTGEKVFLECVQDMDHENMFWYRQDPGLGLRLIYFSYDVKMKEKGDIPEGYSVSREKKERFSLILESASTNQTSMYLCASSGLAPTTYEQYFGPGTRLTVT.

Only a few counts were recorded for this clone. The genes are TRBV5-8 and TRBJ1-4, with no clear D. The CDR3 consists of 16 residues. Trimming took 4 bases from V and 0 from J, leaving 13 bases between them. CDR1 and CDR2 from the germline V gene are SGHTS and YDEGEE. The CDR3: CASSPIEGATNEKLFF. DNA for the CDR3: TGTGCCAGCAGCCCCATTGAGGGTGCAACTAATGAAAAACTGTTTTTT.

V and J are TRBV6-1 and TRBJ2-7; 10 bases map to TRBD2. CDR3 length: 13 residues. The V gene end was trimmed by 6 bases and the J gene end by 6 bases; junction bases not matched to a gene: 5. The V gene's germline CDR1 is MNHNS and CDR2 SASEGT. DNA for the CDR3: TGTGCCAGCAGAACTAGCGGGGATCTCGAGCAGTACTTC. Protein: CASRTSGDLEQYF.

In this sample, this clone turned up a few times. V is TRBV6-1 and J is TRBJ2-1; 13 bases fit TRBD2. Germline V gene data show CDR1 as MNHNS and CDR2 as SASEGT. CDR3 length equals 14 residues. Losses at the gene ends were 4 bases for V and 10 bases for J; bases not matched to a gene: 4. The CDR3 spells CASSVTSGGIEQFF. The CDR3, as DNA: TGTGCCAGCAGTGTGACTAGCGGGGGGATCGAGCAGTTCTTC.

The chain carries TRBV30 and TRBJ2-3, with TRBD1 matching 7 bases. The CDR3 totals 13 residues. Trimming removed 1 base from V and 4 bases from J; junction bases left unmatched: 2. Germline values: CDR1 GTSNPN, CDR2 SVGIG (reference sequence). In DNA, the CDR3 is TGTGCCTGGAGTGCCGGGACAGCAGATACGCAGTATTTT. This translates into CAWSAGTADTQYF.

This sequence joins TRBV6-1 and TRBJ1-4, with TRBD1 matching 7 bases. After removal of 5 bases from V and 8 bases from J, the junction contained 8 bases not matched to a gene. This CDR3 comprises 14 residues. Germline lookup yields CDR1 MNHNS and CDR2 SASEGT. The CDR3 spells CASSLTGDFEKLFF. Written as DNA, the CDR3 is TGTGCCAGCAGTCTTACAGGGGATTTCGAAAAACTGTTTTTT.

This chain joins TRBV5-1 and TRBJ2-1, with 7 bases that match TRBD2. Unmatched junction bases numbered 6, after V lost 1 base and J lost 5 bases. Germline CDR1 reads SGHRS; CDR2 reads YFSETQ. The CDR3 has 15 residues. The chain's CDR3 is CASSLIERGDNEQFF. CDR3 DNA: TGCGCCAGCAGCTTGATCGAGCGGGGAGACAATGAGCAGTTCTTC.

The genes are TRBV15 and TRBJ1-2; no reliable D call. The germline V gene encodes CDR1 LNHNV and CDR2 YYDKDF (reference sequence). The CDR3 extends over 13 amino acids. The germline V and J ends were trimmed by 5 bases and 8 bases, with 15 bases remaining between them. CDR3: CATSPGQVGGYTF. The CDR3 DNA reads TGTGCCACCAGCCCCGGCCAAGTGGGCGGCTACACCTTC.

The CDR3 here is CASSPWTGVTEAFF. Here the CDR3 DNA reads TGTGCCAGCAGTCCATGGACAGGGGTAACTGAAGCTTTCTTT. V and J are TRBV27 and TRBJ1-1; TRBD1 agrees at 9 bases. The CDR3 covers 14 residues. V shed 5 bases and J 5 bases; nucleotides not matched to a gene: 6. Germline V gene lookup returns CDR1 MNHEY and CDR2 SMNVEV (reference sequence).